This T cell receptor beta chain was profiled in a study of graft-versus-host responses after intestinal transplantation. Profiled with immunoSEQ multiplex PCR; TCRdb holds only in-frame clones, not every one. In the table there are almost 70,000 clones, roughly 92% of which are singletons. The CDR3 loop spans 13 amino acids. The germline V gene encodes CDR1 MNHEY and CDR2 SMNVEV (reference sequence). Trimming pared 3 bases from V and 2 bases from J, leaving 6 bases between. The TCR was taken from a human patient who received an intestinal transplant, so some T cells may come from the graft donor. The chain employs TRBV27 and TRBJ2-3; D is undetermined. Sequencing was performed on bone marrow, taken less than 750 days after intestinal transplantation. In nucleotides, the CDR3 is TGTGCCAGCAGTTTTGAGGCCACAGATACGCAGTATTTT. Translated, it gives CASSFEATDTQYF.